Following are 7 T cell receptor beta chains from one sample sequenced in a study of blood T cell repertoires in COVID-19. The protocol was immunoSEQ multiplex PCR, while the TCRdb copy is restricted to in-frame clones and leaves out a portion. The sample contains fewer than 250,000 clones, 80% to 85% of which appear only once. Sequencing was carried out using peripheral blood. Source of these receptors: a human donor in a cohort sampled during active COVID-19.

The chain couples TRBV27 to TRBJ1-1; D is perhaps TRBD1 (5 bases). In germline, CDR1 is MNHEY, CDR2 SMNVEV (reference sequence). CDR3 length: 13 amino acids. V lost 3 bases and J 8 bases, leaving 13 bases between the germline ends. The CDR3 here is CASSFIDSKEAFF. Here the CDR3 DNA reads TGTGCCAGCAGTTTCATCGACAGCAAAGAAGCTTTCTTT.

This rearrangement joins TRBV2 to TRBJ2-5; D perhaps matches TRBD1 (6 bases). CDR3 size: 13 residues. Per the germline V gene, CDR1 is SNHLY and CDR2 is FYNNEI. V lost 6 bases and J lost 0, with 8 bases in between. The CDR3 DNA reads TGTGCCAGCAGCAGGGGCCACCAAGAGACCCAGTACTTC. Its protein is CASSRGHQETQYF.

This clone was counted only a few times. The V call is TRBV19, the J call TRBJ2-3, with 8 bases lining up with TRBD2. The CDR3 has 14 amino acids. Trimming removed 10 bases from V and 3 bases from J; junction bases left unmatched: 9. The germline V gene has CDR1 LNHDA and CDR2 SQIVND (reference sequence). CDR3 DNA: TGTGCCACGGGGGGGGGACTGGGTACAGATACGCAGTATTTT. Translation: CATGGGLGTDTQYF.

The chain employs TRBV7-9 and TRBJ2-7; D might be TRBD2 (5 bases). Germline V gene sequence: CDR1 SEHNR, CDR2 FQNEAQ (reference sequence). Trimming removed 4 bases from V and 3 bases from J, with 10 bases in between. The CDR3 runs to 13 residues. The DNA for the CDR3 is TGTGCCAGCAGCTCGGCCGGGATCTACGAGCAGTACTTC. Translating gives CASSSAGIYEQYF.

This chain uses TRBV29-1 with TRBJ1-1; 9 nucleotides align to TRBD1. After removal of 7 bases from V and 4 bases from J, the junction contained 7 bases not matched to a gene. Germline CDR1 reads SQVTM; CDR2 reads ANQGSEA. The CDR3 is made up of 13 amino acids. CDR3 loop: CSGRGTGTTEAFF. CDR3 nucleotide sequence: TGCAGCGGCCGGGGGACAGGGACCACTGAAGCTTTCTTT.

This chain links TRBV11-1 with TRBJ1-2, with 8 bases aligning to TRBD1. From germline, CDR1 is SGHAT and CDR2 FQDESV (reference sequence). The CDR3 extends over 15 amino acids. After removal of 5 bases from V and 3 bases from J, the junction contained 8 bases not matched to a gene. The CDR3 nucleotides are TGTGCCAGCAGCCCAGGACAGGGCGGCTACTATGGCTACACCTTC. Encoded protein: CASSPGQGGYYGYTF.

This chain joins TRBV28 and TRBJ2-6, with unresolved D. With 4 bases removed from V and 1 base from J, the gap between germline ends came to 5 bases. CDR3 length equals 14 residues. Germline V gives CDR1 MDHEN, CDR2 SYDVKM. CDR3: CASSSLSGANVLTF. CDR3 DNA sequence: TGTGCCAGCAGTTCCCTATCTGGGGCCAACGTCCTGACTTTC.